Listed below are T cell receptor beta chains from one sample, sequenced in a study of blood T cell repertoires in COVID-19. Clones were read by immunoSEQ multiplex PCR, and TCRdb kept only the in-frame ones, dropping some. The data contain approximately 330,000 clones, approximately 86% of them singletons. The sample consisted of peripheral blood. The receptors shown here come from a man aged 30-40 years with COVID-19, enrolled during active disease. CDR3s include the opening cysteine and the closing phenylalanine or tryptophan. A D gene is named only where the DNA matches it firmly. Some rows mark clone size as missing; the rest say once, few, many or name a class of expanded clone.

CDR3 DNA: TGTGCCAGCAGTCCCGGGACAGGGGGCATAGGGTCAAAAACTGAAGCTTTCTTT
CDR3 protein: CASSPGTGGIGSKTEAFF
V gene: TRBV7-8
CDR3 length: 18
clone size: once
D gene: TRBD1
J gene: TRBJ1-1

CDR3 DNA: TGTGCCATCAGTGATAGTAGCGGGCCCCAAGAGACCCAGTACTTC
CDR3 protein: CAISDSSGPQETQYF
V gene: TRBV10-3
CDR3 length: 15
clone size: NA
D gene: TRBD2
J gene: TRBJ2-5

CDR3 DNA: TGTGCTAGTGGTTTGCTCGGGGAGACCCAGTACTTC
CDR3 protein: CASGLLGETQYF
V gene: TRBV12-5
CDR3 length: 12
clone size: NA
D gene: NA
J gene: TRBJ2-5

CDR3 DNA: TGTGCCAGCAGTCGACCTAGGGGTGGGGGCGGGGGCGAGCAGTACTTC
CDR3 protein: CASSRPRGGGGGEQYF
V gene: TRBV27
CDR3 length: 16
clone size: few
D gene: NA
J gene: TRBJ2-7

CDR3 DNA: TGTGCCAGCAGCCAAGATCTGGGGACAGGGACTAGCGGAGGGGGGCAGTACTTC
CDR3 protein: CASSQDLGTGTSGGGQYF
V gene: TRBV4-2
CDR3 length: 18
clone size: once
D gene: TRBD2
J gene: TRBJ2-7

CDR3 DNA: TGTGCCAGCAGCCCCGGACAGGGTGATGGCTACACCTTC
CDR3 protein: CASSPGQGDGYTF
V gene: TRBV5-6
CDR3 length: 13
clone size: NA
D gene: TRBD1
J gene: TRBJ1-2

CDR3 DNA: TGTGCCAGCAGCTTAGGGAGAATGTCAGCCGACTACGAGCAGTACTTC
CDR3 protein: CASSLGRMSADYEQYF
V gene: TRBV7-9
CDR3 length: 16
clone size: NA
D gene: NA
J gene: TRBJ2-7

CDR3 DNA: TGTGCCAGTACAGCACAGGGGAGCAATCAGCCCCAGCATTTT
CDR3 protein: CASTAQGSNQPQHF
V gene: TRBV6-5
CDR3 length: 14
clone size: NA
D gene: TRBD1
J gene: TRBJ1-5

CDR3 DNA: TGTGCCAGCAGCTTAGGTCCGGACAGGGGTAATGAGCAGTTCTTC
CDR3 protein: CASSLGPDRGNEQFF
V gene: TRBV11-2
CDR3 length: 15
clone size: NA
D gene: TRBD1
J gene: TRBJ2-1

CDR3 DNA: TGTGCCAGCTCACCACCGAAGGGGATTGCTTTGGAGACCCAGTACTTC
CDR3 protein: CASSPPKGIALETQYF
V gene: TRBV18
CDR3 length: 16
clone size: NA
D gene: NA
J gene: TRBJ2-5

CDR3 DNA: TGTGCCATCAGTGGAGGCCCCAGGGGGCTCACTGAAGCTTTCTTT
CDR3 protein: CAISGGPRGLTEAFF
V gene: TRBV10-3
CDR3 length: 15
clone size: NA
D gene: TRBD1
J gene: TRBJ1-1

CDR3 DNA: TGTGCCAGTAGTCCCTCCCCTTTGTATGGCTACACCTTC
CDR3 protein: CASSPSPLYGYTF
V gene: TRBV19
CDR3 length: 13
clone size: NA
D gene: NA
J gene: TRBJ1-2

CDR3 DNA: TGTGCCAGTAGTATAGATACAGGGGGCGATGGCTACACCTTC
CDR3 protein: CASSIDTGGDGYTF
V gene: TRBV19
CDR3 length: 14
clone size: NA
D gene: TRBD1
J gene: TRBJ1-2

CDR3 DNA: TGTGCCAGCAGTGTAGTCCCGGGTTCCGGCACAGATACGCAGTATTTT
CDR3 protein: CASSVVPGSGTDTQYF
V gene: TRBV6-4
CDR3 length: 16
clone size: NA
D gene: NA
J gene: TRBJ2-3